This T cell receptor beta chain derives from a study of blood T cell repertoires in COVID-19. Sequenced by immunoSEQ multiplex PCR; TCRdb stores in-frame clones only, minus some. The sample includes some 530,000 clones, about 88% of them seen just once. J lost 4 bases, V lost 0 bases, and 2 bases had no gene match. This CDR3 contains 15 residues. The germline V gene encodes CDR1 SGHRS and CDR2 YFSETQ. This sequence originates from a woman aged 55-69 years who had recovered from COVID-19. Sample: PBMCs or T cells enriched from blood (not recorded which). The chain employs TRBV5-1 and TRBJ2-5; 11 bases agree with TRBD2. CDR3 amino acids: CASSLELAGAETQYF. CDR3 nucleotide sequence: TGCGCCAGCAGCTTGGAACTAGCGGGGGCAGAGACCCAGTACTTC.